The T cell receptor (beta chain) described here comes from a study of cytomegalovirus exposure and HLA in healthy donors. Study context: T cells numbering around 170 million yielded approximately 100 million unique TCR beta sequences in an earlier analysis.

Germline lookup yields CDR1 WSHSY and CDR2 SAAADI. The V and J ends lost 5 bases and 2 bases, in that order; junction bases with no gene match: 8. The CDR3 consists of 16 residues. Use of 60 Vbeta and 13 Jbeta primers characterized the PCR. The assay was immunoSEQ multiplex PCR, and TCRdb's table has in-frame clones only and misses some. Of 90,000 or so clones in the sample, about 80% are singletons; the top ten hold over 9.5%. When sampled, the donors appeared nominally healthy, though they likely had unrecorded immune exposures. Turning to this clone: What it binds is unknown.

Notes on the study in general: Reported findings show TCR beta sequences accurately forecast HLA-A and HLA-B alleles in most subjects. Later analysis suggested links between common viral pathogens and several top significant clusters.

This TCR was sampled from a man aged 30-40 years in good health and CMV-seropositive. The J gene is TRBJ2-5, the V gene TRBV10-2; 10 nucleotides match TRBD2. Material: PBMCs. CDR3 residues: CASSRVLAGRQETQYF. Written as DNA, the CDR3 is TGCGCCAGCAGTCGCGTACTAGCGGGGAGACAAGAGACCCAGTACTTC.